These 3 T cell receptor beta chains originate from one sample sequenced in a study of STAT3 mutations in large granular lymphocyte leukemia. Study-wide results and caveats: At least one immunodominant TCR beta clonotype appeared in every T-cell large granular lymphocyte leukemia patient.

These receptors are not linked to any known antigen. Produced via immunoSEQ multiplex PCR; TCRdb's table is partial and in-frame only. In the table there are some 30,000 clones, about 74% of which are singletons. The sequenced material came from peripheral blood mononuclear cells. These TCRs come from a woman between 45 and 65 years old with T-cell large granular lymphocyte leukemia. Some clones in this sample may be carry-over from other donors' samples.

V usage is TRBV4-1 and J usage is TRBJ2-7; 7 bases match TRBD1. CDR3 size: 15 residues. Germline trimming cut 2 bases from V and 4 bases from J; bases unmatched to any gene: 8. The germline CDR1 and CDR2 sequences are MGHRA and YSYEKL. The CDR3 reads CASSQSAQGRYEQYF. The CDR3 DNA reads as TGCGCCAGCAGCCAAAGCGCACAGGGGCGGTACGAGCAGTACTTC.

This clone came up a few times. This CDR3 reads CAISEPANNEQFF. The CDR3 DNA follows: TGTGCCATCAGTGAACCCGCCAACAATGAGCAGTTCTTC. The J gene is TRBJ2-1, the V gene TRBV10-3; D is uncertain. The CDR3 spans 13 residues. Trimming pared 3 bases from V and 5 bases from J, leaving 8 bases between. Per germline, CDR1 ENHRY and CDR2 SYGVKD.

V usage is TRBV18 and J usage is TRBJ1-1; D gene unclear. The V end lost 3 bases, the J end lost 5 bases, and 7 bases lay between the germline ends. This CDR3 has 12 residues. Germline values: CDR1 KGHSH, CDR2 LQKENI. In nucleotides, the CDR3 is TGTGCCAGCTCACCGACCAGAACTGAAGCTTTCTTT. This codes for CASSPTRTEAFF.